These 26 T cell receptor beta chains share one sample of origin, sequenced in a study of cytomegalovirus exposure and HLA in healthy donors. Researchers ran the PCR with 60 Vbeta and 13 Jbeta primers. Sequenced by immunoSEQ multiplex PCR; TCRdb stores in-frame clones only, minus some. The sample includes 130,000 to 150,000 clones, roughly 80% of them seen just once. Input material: PBMCs. The receptors originated from a woman in her thirties or forties in good health and CMV-seropositive.

This chain uses TRBV30 with TRBJ1-5, with TRBD1 identical over 7 bases. Germline lookup yields CDR1 GTSNPN and CDR2 SVGIG (reference sequence). The CDR3 is made up of 15 amino acids. V lost 0 bases and J lost 3; bases outside the gene matches: 5. The CDR3 here is CAWSVRGGYNQPQHF. For the CDR3, the DNA is TGTGCCTGGAGTGTACGAGGGGGCTACAATCAGCCCCAGCATTTT.

This clone was counted between two and nine times. The V and J genes are TRBV10-3 and TRBJ2-2; 8 nucleotides line up with TRBD1. V shed 6 bases, J shed 7 bases, and the junction held 7 bases outside the gene matches. There are 14 residues in the CDR3. Germline CDR1 ENHRY, CDR2 SYGVKD. This chain's CDR3 is CAIRTGQEIGELFF. The DNA for the CDR3 is TGTGCCATCAGAACGGGACAGGAGATCGGGGAGCTGTTTTTT.

J is TRBJ1-1 and V is TRBV13; 12 bases align to TRBD1. The V segment lost 6 bases and the J segment 1 base; nucleotides outside the gene matches: 9. The CDR3 has 17 amino acids. Germline CDR1 PRHDT, CDR2 FYEKMQ (reference sequence). The CDR3 loop reads CASRLGQGARRNTEAFF. The DNA of the CDR3 is TGTGCCAGCAGGTTGGGACAGGGGGCGCGGAGGAACACTGAAGCTTTCTTT.

The gene calls are TRBV6-1 and TRBJ1-1; 7 bases are shared with TRBD1. This CDR3 is 14 amino acids long. The germline CDR1 and CDR2 sequences are MNHNS and SASEGT. V dropped 4 bases and J dropped 0; count of bases not matched to a gene: 2. Here the CDR3 DNA reads TGTGCCAGCAGTGTACAGGGGATGAACACTGAAGCTTTCTTT. Residues: CASSVQGMNTEAFF.

This chain uses TRBV27 with TRBJ1-5, with D possibly matching TRBD1 (5 bases). V shed 3 bases and J shed 4 bases, with 13 bases lying between them. The CDR3 runs to 15 residues. Germline V gene data show CDR1 as MNHEY and CDR2 as SMNVEV (reference sequence). The CDR3 sequence is CASSFGREWNQPQHF. In DNA, the CDR3 is TGTGCCAGCAGTTTCGGCAGGGAATGGAATCAGCCCCAGCATTTT.

The rearrangement uses TRBV12-5 and TRBJ2-1; TRBD1 might be the D (6 bases). CDR3 length: 16 residues. Germline CDR1 reads LGHNT; CDR2 reads FRNRAP. V shed 0 bases and J shed 2 bases, with 11 bases lying between them. The CDR3 DNA follows: TGTGCTAGTGGTTTGGTAGGGCAGGGGCCCTACAATGAGCAGTTCTTC. Amino acids: CASGLVGQGPYNEQFF.

The chain recombines TRBV19 with TRBJ2-3; 12 bases align to TRBD2. CDR3 length: 17 amino acids. CDR1 is LNHDA, CDR2 SQIVND, per germline (reference sequence). The trim removed 5 bases at V and 0 bases at J, leaving 6 bases unmatched. The CDR3 region has the DNA TGTGCCAGTAGTCCCAGACTAGCGGGGGCGAGCACAGATACGCAGTATTTT. This translates into CASSPRLAGASTDTQYF.

The V gene is TRBV4-1, the J gene TRBJ2-7; D possibly corresponds to TRBD1 (6 bases). Germline lookup yields CDR1 MGHRA and CDR2 YSYEKL. CDR3 length equals 15 residues. V was pared by 1 base and J by 4 bases, with 14 bases between. DNA for the CDR3: TGCGCCAGCAGCCAAGTTAGGACAGATTCTTACGAGCAGTACTTC. This encodes CASSQVRTDSYEQYF.

The V and J genes are TRBV6-1 and TRBJ1-2; 8 bases map to TRBD1. V lost 3 bases, J lost 8 bases, and 8 bases stayed unmatched. The CDR3 length is 14 residues. Germline loops: CDR1 MNHNS, CDR2 SASEGT. Here the CDR3 DNA reads TGTGCCAGCAGTGATCGGACAGGGATGGGCGGCTACACCTTC. The encoded protein is CASSDRTGMGGYTF.

This clone appeared a single time. This chain links TRBV11-2 with TRBJ1-3, with D unclear. CDR3 size: 15 residues. V shed 6 bases and J shed 4 bases, with 16 bases lying between them. Per the germline V gene, CDR1 is SGHAT and CDR2 is FQNNGV. CDR3 sequence (DNA): TGTGCCAGCAGTACTCCCGGGGTCTCCGGAAACACCATATATTTT. Amino acid sequence: CASSTPGVSGNTIYF.

The chain uses TRBV27 and TRBJ1-1; D perhaps matches TRBD1 (6 bases). Trimming removed 0 bases from V and 4 bases from J, with 12 bases in between. The germline gives CDR1 MNHEY, CDR2 SMNVEV (reference sequence). The CDR3 contains 15 residues. CDR3 nucleotides: TGTGCCAGCAGTTTATCACCGGGAGGGGGCACTGAAGCTTTCTTT. It is translated as CASSLSPGGGTEAFF.

The chain combines TRBV11-2 with TRBJ2-7; D is uncertain. There are 12 residues in the CDR3. The V gene's germline CDR1 is SGHAT and CDR2 FQNNGV. V was cut by 7 bases and J by 6 bases, with 13 bases left in between. The CDR3 loop reads CASTIPPSEQYF. DNA of the CDR3: TGTGCCAGCACCATCCCCCCTAGCGAGCAGTACTTC.

Only one count was recorded for this clone. The gene calls are TRBV18 and TRBJ1-2; the match to TRBD1 covers 9 bases. Unmatched junction bases numbered 7, after V lost 3 bases and J lost 8 bases. CDR3 length: 14 residues. The germline CDR1 and CDR2 sequences are KGHSH and LQKENI. The DNA for the CDR3 is TGTGCCAGCTCACCCGGACAGGGGTTGCGGGGCTACACCTTC. This sequence encodes CASSPGQGLRGYTF.

The CDR3 reads CASSLAPGSEKLFF. The CDR3 coding sequence is TGCGCCAGCAGCCTCGCCCCGGGGAGTGAAAAACTGTTTTTT. V usage is TRBV5-1 and J usage is TRBJ1-4, with no clear D. The CDR3 consists of 14 residues. The germline CDR1 and CDR2 sequences are SGHRS and YFSETQ. V lost 4 bases and J 7 bases, leaving 14 bases between the germline ends.

The rearrangement links TRBV5-1 to TRBJ2-4, with a weak D call TRBD1 (6 bases). The germline CDR1 and CDR2 sequences are SGHRS and YFSETQ. V was pared by 1 base and J by 3 bases, with 26 bases between. The CDR3 spans 20 residues. This CDR3 reads CASSLLPYLQGRPGKNIQYF. The DNA of the CDR3 is TGCGCCAGCAGCTTGCTGCCTTATTTACAGGGTCGGCCGGGCAAAAACATTCAGTACTTC. Looking up the rest from reference TRBV5-1 and TRBJ2-4 gives the full variable domain: KAGVTQTPRYLIKTRGQQVTLSCSPISGHRSVSWYQQTPGQGLQFLFEYFSETQRNKGNFPGRFSGRQFSNSRSEMNVSTLELGDSALYLCASSLLPYLQGRPGKNIQYFGAGTRLSVL.

The chain uses TRBV5-1 and TRBJ2-1; TRBD2 matches 14 bases. V shed 0 bases, J shed 10 bases, and the junction held 6 bases outside the gene matches. The CDR3 sequence is 16 residues long. Per germline, CDR1 SGHRS and CDR2 YFSETQ. Here the CDR3 reads CASSLGLAGGRTEQFF. CDR3 DNA: TGCGCCAGCAGCTTGGGACTAGCGGGGGGGCGAACGGAGCAGTTCTTC.

The chain couples TRBV11-3 to TRBJ1-5; 7 positions match TRBD1. V shed 3 bases and J 3 bases; nucleotides not matched to a gene: 8. The CDR3 has 16 residues. Germline lookup yields CDR1 SGHNT and CDR2 YENEEA. This CDR3 is CASSFSEQGPNQPQHF. CDR3 sequence (DNA): TGTGCCAGCAGCTTCTCGGAACAGGGGCCCAATCAGCCCCAGCATTTT.

The CDR3 DNA reads as TGTGCCAACAAAGTGACAGCTAACTATGGCTACACCTTC. Protein sequence: CANKVTANYGYTF. This sequence joins TRBV2 and TRBJ1-2, with TRBD1 as a possible D gene (5 bases). This CDR3 region has 13 residues. Per the germline V gene, CDR1 is SNHLY and CDR2 is FYNNEI. Trimming pared 10 bases from V and 0 bases from J, leaving 12 bases between.

This sequence joins TRBV20-1 and TRBJ1-1; D not certain. The V and J ends lost 3 bases and 5 bases respectively, with 4 bases between them. The CDR3 covers 10 residues. Germline CDR1 reads DFQATT; CDR2 reads SNEGSKA (reference sequence). The CDR3 nucleotides are TGCAGTGCTAGTCGGACTGAAGCTTTCTTT. Its protein product is CSASRTEAFF.

Written as DNA, the CDR3 is TGTGCCAGCAGTTCTTTGGACAGGTCGAACACCGGGGAGCTGTTTTTT. Encoded protein: CASSSLDRSNTGELFF. The chain uses TRBV2 and TRBJ2-2, with 7 nucleotides matching TRBD1. Germline V gene lookup returns CDR1 SNHLY and CDR2 FYNNEI. The junction had 6 bases not matched to a gene; V was cut back by 5 bases and J by 0 bases. This CDR3 is 16 amino acids long.

This clone appeared once. The chain combines TRBV25-1 with TRBJ1-5, with 8 positions matching TRBD1. J gave up 0 bases and V 9 bases, and 10 bases lay outside the gene matches. Germline loops: CDR1 MGHDK, CDR2 SYGVNS. This CDR3 is built from 16 residues. The CDR3 DNA is TGTGCCAGTTCTACAGGGGGTCCCTATAGCAATCAGCCCCAGCATTTT. It is translated as CASSTGGPYSNQPQHF.

The V gene is TRBV5-4, the J gene TRBJ1-1; D possibly corresponds to TRBD1 (6 bases). The length of the CDR3 is 14 residues. Looked up from germline, CDR1 is SGHNT and CDR2 is YYREEE (reference sequence). Between the trimmed V and J ends, which lost 3 bases and 2 bases, there was a span of 11 bases. CDR3 sequence: CASSSTGPNTEAFF. In nucleotides, the CDR3 is TGTGCCAGCAGCTCGACAGGTCCCAACACTGAAGCTTTCTTT.

J is TRBJ1-2 and V is TRBV19; unclear D gene. The ends were cut back, 4 bases at V and 6 bases at J, with 15 bases in the middle. The CDR3 totals 14 residues. CDR1 LNHDA and CDR2 SQIVND come from the germline V gene (reference sequence). The CDR3 coding sequence is TGTGCCAGTAGTAGAGGACTGGCCGTCGATGGCTACACCTTC. Protein product: CASSRGLAVDGYTF.

The chain recombines TRBV7-2 with TRBJ2-1, with 11 bases lining up with TRBD2. Looked up from germline, CDR1 is SGHTA and CDR2 is FQGNSA. CDR3 length: 15 residues. J was trimmed by 7 bases and V by 4 bases; bases with no gene match: 6. The CDR3 region is CASSSTSGDWNEQFF. CDR3 coding DNA: TGTGCCAGCAGCTCGACTAGCGGGGACTGGAATGAGCAGTTCTTC.

The CDR3 nucleotides are TGTGCCAGCAGCCCCGGGGAGGACTACGAGCAGTACTTC. This codes for CASSPGEDYEQYF. The rearrangement links TRBV7-7 to TRBJ2-7, with D possibly matching TRBD2 (6 bases). Germline V CDR1 and CDR2: SSHAT, FNYEAQ (reference sequence). Trimming left V 5 bases short and J 3 bases short, with 11 bases between. This CDR3 region has 13 residues.

The chain has TRBV7-3 and TRBJ2-6; TRBD2 aligns across 7 bases. Trimming cost V 4 bases and J 1 base; bases outside gene matches: 4. Looked up from germline, CDR1 is SGHTA and CDR2 is FQGTGA. CDR3 length: 16 residues. In DNA, the CDR3 is TGTGCCAGCAGCTCAGGACTAGTATCTGGGGCCAACGTCCTGACTTTC. Translated: CASSSGLVSGANVLTF.